What follows are 8 T cell receptor beta chains derived from one specimen sequenced in a study of blood T cell repertoires in COVID-19. Profiling relied on immunoSEQ multiplex PCR, and the TCRdb table lists in-frame clones only, not all of them. The sample lists some 420,000 clones; 80% to 90% were seen once. Sequences were obtained from PBMCs or T cells enriched from blood (not recorded which). Every receptor here comes from a man younger than 45 who had recovered from COVID-19.

The chain uses TRBV27 and TRBJ2-2; the match to TRBD1 covers 7 bases. After removal of 3 bases from V and 6 bases from J, the junction contained 7 bases not matched to a gene. The CDR3 spans 15 residues. Per the germline V gene, CDR1 is MNHEY and CDR2 is SMNVEV (reference sequence). The CDR3 DNA is TGTGCCAGCAGTTTCACAGGGGTCTTGGCCGGGGAGCTGTTTTTT. Protein sequence: CASSFTGVLAGELFF.

This rearrangement joins TRBV2 to TRBJ2-7, with TRBD1 identical over 10 bases. The V and J ends lost 4 bases and 5 bases, in that order; junction bases with no gene match: 8. CDR1 and CDR2 (germline): SNHLY, FYNNEI. The CDR3 covers 15 residues. CDR3 coding DNA: TGTGCCAGCAGTGGCCGGGACAGGGGACATAACGAGCAGTACTTC. Encoded protein: CASSGRDRGHNEQYF.

V is TRBV30 and J is TRBJ1-2; D is ambiguous. V lost 0 bases, J lost 5 bases, and 7 bases lay in between. CDR1 and CDR2 from the germline V gene are GTSNPN and SVGIG (reference sequence). The CDR3 covers 12 residues. The chain's CDR3 is CAWSVTSYGYTF. CDR3 nucleotides: TGTGCCTGGAGTGTTACATCGTATGGCTACACCTTC. Full variable domain (remainder filled in from reference TRBV30 and TRBJ1-2): SQTIHQWPATLVQPVGSPLSLECTVEGTSNPNLYWYRQAAGRGLQLLFYSVGIGQISSEVPQNLSASRPQDRQFILSSKKLLLSDSGFYLCAWSVTSYGYTFGSGTRLTVV.

The chain combines TRBV5-1 with TRBJ1-5, with 8 bases fitting TRBD1. From germline, CDR1 is SGHRS and CDR2 YFSETQ. The CDR3 consists of 16 residues. After removal of 3 bases from V and 0 bases from J, the junction contained 5 bases not matched to a gene. The CDR3 DNA sequence: TGCGCCAGCAGCTGGGATGGGACAGGTAGCAATCAGCCCCAGCATTTT. It is translated as CASSWDGTGSNQPQHF.

V and J are TRBV11-2 and TRBJ2-1; D is possibly TRBD2 (5 bases). CDR3 length: 15 residues. Trimming removed 1 base at V and 7 bases at J, with 14 bases between. The germline V gene encodes CDR1 SGHAT and CDR2 FQNNGV. The DNA for the CDR3 is TGTGCCAGCAGCTTAGCCATAACCCCGGGGAATGAGCAGTTCTTC. It encodes CASSLAITPGNEQFF.

The chain's CDR3 is CAWNQGTYEQYF. For the CDR3, the DNA is TGTGCCTGGAATCAGGGTACCTACGAGCAGTACTTC. The chain couples TRBV30 to TRBJ2-7; maybe TRBD1 (5 bases). The CDR3 is 12 residues long. Trimming left V 4 bases short and J 2 bases short, with 9 bases between. CDR1 is GTSNPN, CDR2 SVGIG, per germline (reference sequence).

The chain recombines TRBV12-5 with TRBJ2-2; 10 bases map to TRBD1. In germline, CDR1 is LGHNT, CDR2 FRNRAP. The CDR3 is 18 amino acids. V trimming: 0 bases; J trimming: 5 bases; junction bases outside the gene matches: 9. The CDR3 coding sequence is TGTGCTAGTGGTTTGGTACTGGTGGACAGGGGGTGGACCGGGGAGCTGTTTTTT. Residues: CASGLVLVDRGWTGELFF.

V and J are TRBV27 and TRBJ1-4; TRBD1 agrees at 7 bases. The CDR3 runs 15 residues. With 8 bases clipped from V and 7 bases from J, the junction kept 13 bases outside the gene matches. The V gene's germline CDR1 is MNHEY and CDR2 SMNVEV (reference sequence). CDR3 sequence: CASSKLGQSGEKLFF. CDR3 DNA sequence: TGTGCCAGCTCAAAGCTGGGACAGTCAGGTGAAAAACTGTTTTTT.